What follows are 7 T cell receptor beta chains derived from one specimen sequenced in a study of identical twins. Each CDR3 protein gets one entry after TCRdb re-called the 5' RACE reads with MiXCR. Of 280,000 or so distinct CDR3 sequences listed, roughly 8.6% are singletons. The sample also formed part of further work on yellow fever vaccine responses in identical twins.

Sequenced sample: memory (CD45RO+) T cells sorted from blood. The receptor set was obtained from a woman younger than 35 in good health.

The V gene is TRBV5-1, the J gene TRBJ1-1; 9 bases align to TRBD1. The J segment lost 8 bases and the V segment lost 2 bases, leaving 4 bases of the junction unmatched. CDR1 is SGHRS, CDR2 YFSETQ, per germline. This CDR3 is built from 13 residues. CDR3 in amino acids: CASSFSGTGEAFF. CDR3 sequence (DNA): TGCGCCAGCAGCTTCTCCGGGACAGGGGAAGCTTTCTTT. Together with reference TRBV5-1 and TRBJ1-1, the CDR3 gives the full variable domain: KAGVTQTPRYLIKTRGQQVTLSCSPISGHRSVSWYQQTPGQGLQFLFEYFSETQRNKGNFPGRFSGRQFSNSRSEMNVSTLELGDSALYLCASSFSGTGEAFFGQGTRLTVV.

The CDR3 reads CASSPRWPLTGASPLHF. CDR3 nucleotide sequence: TGTGCCAGCAGCCCCCGTTGGCCCCTGACAGGGGCTTCACCCCTCCACTTT. This chain links TRBV5-5 with TRBJ1-6; 8 positions agree with TRBD1. The CDR3 contains 17 residues. Per the germline V gene, CDR1 is SGHKS and CDR2 is YYEKEE (reference sequence). V lost 4 bases to trimming and J lost 9 bases; unmatched junction nucleotides: 15.

This clonotype was found many times. The chain combines TRBV5-1 with TRBJ2-7; no reliable D call. This CDR3 spans 14 amino acids. Trimming pared 0 bases from V and 1 base from J, leaving 8 bases between. Germline V gives CDR1 SGHRS, CDR2 YFSETQ. In DNA form, the CDR3 reads TGCGCCAGCAGCTTGGTTCCGGGTTCCTACGAGCAGTACGTC. Translated: CASSLVPGSYEQYV.

The chain recombines TRBV15 with TRBJ2-7; 9 nucleotides line up with TRBD1. This CDR3 comprises 16 residues. V was pared by 1 base and J by 2 bases, with 6 bases of the junction left unmatched. Germline lookup yields CDR1 LNHNV and CDR2 YYDKDF (reference sequence). As DNA, the CDR3 is TGTGCCACCAGCAGAGCCTCCGGGACAGGGACCTACGAGCAGTACGTC. It encodes CATSRASGTGTYEQYV.

The sample holds many counts of this clonotype. The chain links TRBV12-3 or TRBV12-4 to TRBJ1-2, with D unclear. This CDR3 has 14 amino acids. The ends were cut back, 1 base at V and 3 bases at J, with 9 bases in the middle. The CDR3 loop is CASSLVGIDYGYTF. The CDR3 DNA reads TGTGCCAGCAGTTTAGTTGGGATCGACTATGGCTACACCTTC.

There are a few counts of this clonotype. CDR3 coding DNA: TGTGCCAGCAGCTCAGGGATCCCGAGTGTAGATACGCAGTATTTT. This gives the protein CASSSGIPSVDTQYF. The chain uses TRBV7-9 and TRBJ2-3; possibly TRBD1 for D (5 bases). Between the trimmed V and J ends, which lost 4 bases and 5 bases, there was a span of 16 bases. CDR1 is SEHNR, CDR2 FQNEAQ, per germline (reference sequence). CDR3 size: 15 residues.

The chain uses TRBV11-2 and TRBJ2-3; D unclear. Germline V gene sequence: CDR1 SGHAT, CDR2 FQNNGV. The V and J ends lost 3 bases and 7 bases respectively, with 5 bases between them. The CDR3 is 11 amino acids. The CDR3 DNA reads as TGTGCCAGCAGCTTGGGGAATACGCAGTATTTT. Protein: CASSLGNTQYF.